This T cell receptor (beta chain) was obtained from a study of T cell responses to AZD1222 COVID-19 vaccine. About this clone: The antigen is unknown.

General study results and limits: Targeting of unmutated variant regions was reportedly seen in nearly half of spike-specific TCRs. At baseline, just 6 or 7 AZD1222 recipients tested seropositive. Without day 14 samples, only post-peak T cell repertoires were studied.

The repertoire was sequenced with immunoSEQ multiplex PCR; TCRdb's copy has only in-frame clones and lacks some. Among more than 70,000 clones listed, more than 90% were seen once. CDR3 length equals 15 residues. V was shortened by 6 bases and J by 6 bases, with 21 bases between the two germline ends. From germline, CDR1 is MNHEY and CDR2 SMNVEV (reference sequence). The sample here was peripheral blood, taken on day 0 of AZD1222 vaccination. The chain combines TRBV27 with TRBJ2-7; TRBD1 or TRBD2 may be the D gene (5 bases each). This clonotype was sampled from an adult in good health. CDR3 protein: CASSPMGTEPSEQYF. The CDR3 DNA sequence: TGTGCCAGCAGCCCGATGGGGACGGAACCATCCGAGCAGTACTTC.